A single sample gave rise to the 9 T cell receptor beta chains below, sequenced in a study of CD8+ T cells in alopecia areata. Extracted RNA was reverse transcribed, and the resulting cDNA served as sequencing template. Assay used: immunoSEQ multiplex PCR; TCRdb lists only in-frame clones, some missing. The table shows 90,000 to 120,000 clones, with 84% occurring only once. Sample treatment: oral pan-JAK inhibitor, 5-10 mg twice daily. The source material was CD8+ T cells sorted from blood, sampled at week 24, from a patient treated with tofacitinib. The origin of the receptors is a human donor with alopecia areata.

The chain joins TRBV11-1 to TRBJ2-7, with D tentatively TRBD1 (6 bases). Per germline, CDR1 SGHAT and CDR2 FQDESV (reference sequence). The CDR3 is made up of 14 amino acids. V lost 5 bases and J lost 3, with 14 bases in between. CDR3 DNA: TGTGCCAGCAGCGGCCGGGACAAGTACTACGAGCAGTACTTC. Its translation is CASSGRDKYYEQYF.

The J gene is TRBJ2-3, the V gene TRBV15; the D gene is possibly TRBD2 (6 bases). Germline V lookup: CDR1 LNHNV, CDR2 YYDKDF (reference sequence). V was pared by 1 base and J by 3 bases, with 11 bases between. This CDR3 has 15 residues. The CDR3 DNA reads TGTGCCACCAGCAGAGCGGGGGTTGTGACAGATACGCAGTATTTT. This gives the protein CATSRAGVVTDTQYF.

The V gene is TRBV7-2, the J gene TRBJ2-7; 8 positions agree with TRBD1. Germline values: CDR1 SGHTA, CDR2 FQGNSA. Trimming removed 8 bases from V and 2 bases from J; junction bases left unmatched: 5. The CDR3 has 13 amino acids. The CDR3 is CASSGQGPYEQYF. CDR3 nucleotides: TGTGCCAGCTCCGGACAGGGACCCTACGAGCAGTACTTC.

The chain links TRBV5-6 to TRBJ1-2, with a tentative D call TRBD1 (5 bases). The CDR3 spans 13 residues. V shed 4 bases and J shed 8 bases, with 15 bases lying between them. From germline, CDR1 is SGHDT and CDR2 YYEEEE. CDR3 in DNA: TGTGCCAGCAGCATGGGACGACTCGGAGGCTACACCTTC. Translated, it gives CASSMGRLGGYTF.

V gene TRBV5-1 combines with J gene TRBJ1-2, with a possible D match to TRBD1 (5 bases). The CDR3 spans 13 residues. Germline CDR1 is SGHRS and CDR2 is YFSETQ. V shed 1 base and J shed 6 bases, with 10 bases lying between them. CDR3 region: CASSLYGGDGYTF. In DNA, the CDR3 is TGCGCCAGCAGCTTGTACGGGGGAGATGGCTACACCTTC.

V usage is TRBV19 and J usage is TRBJ2-2; TRBD2 matches at 9 bases. Per germline, CDR1 LNHDA and CDR2 SQIVND (reference sequence). V was clipped by 3 bases and J by 5 bases; unmatched bases: 4. This CDR3 is built from 15 residues. CDR3 sequence (DNA): TGTGCCAGTAGTATGGTAGCGGGGGCGACCGGGGAGCTGTTTTTT. Amino acids: CASSMVAGATGELFF.

The chain links TRBV4-3 to TRBJ2-2, with TRBD2 matching 8 bases. The J segment lost 6 bases and the V segment lost 2 bases, leaving 5 bases of the junction unmatched. The germline V gene has CDR1 LGHNA and CDR2 YSLEER. The CDR3 length is 15 residues. The CDR3 DNA follows: TGCGCCAGCAGCCAACTCCTTAGCGGGGCCGGGGAGCTGTTTTTT. Its protein product is CASSQLLSGAGELFF.

V gene TRBV7-9 combines with J gene TRBJ1-5; TRBD1 aligns across 9 bases. Germline CDR1 is SEHNR and CDR2 is FQNEAQ (reference sequence). The CDR3 has 17 residues. The ends lost 9 bases at V and 0 bases at J; junction bases unmatched: 12. Here the CDR3 DNA reads TGTGCCAGTACAGCGGGACAGGGCTACCCTAGCAATCAGCCCCAGCATTTT. Encoded protein: CASTAGQGYPSNQPQHF.

The chain carries TRBV27 and TRBJ1-1; 7 bases map to TRBD1. From germline, CDR1 is MNHEY and CDR2 SMNVEV (reference sequence). The CDR3 consists of 15 residues. Losses at the gene ends were 7 bases for V and 1 base for J; bases not matched to a gene: 9. CDR3 protein: CASIYTGTANTEAFF. The CDR3 nucleotides read TGTGCCAGCATATATACCGGGACAGCGAACACTGAAGCTTTCTTT.